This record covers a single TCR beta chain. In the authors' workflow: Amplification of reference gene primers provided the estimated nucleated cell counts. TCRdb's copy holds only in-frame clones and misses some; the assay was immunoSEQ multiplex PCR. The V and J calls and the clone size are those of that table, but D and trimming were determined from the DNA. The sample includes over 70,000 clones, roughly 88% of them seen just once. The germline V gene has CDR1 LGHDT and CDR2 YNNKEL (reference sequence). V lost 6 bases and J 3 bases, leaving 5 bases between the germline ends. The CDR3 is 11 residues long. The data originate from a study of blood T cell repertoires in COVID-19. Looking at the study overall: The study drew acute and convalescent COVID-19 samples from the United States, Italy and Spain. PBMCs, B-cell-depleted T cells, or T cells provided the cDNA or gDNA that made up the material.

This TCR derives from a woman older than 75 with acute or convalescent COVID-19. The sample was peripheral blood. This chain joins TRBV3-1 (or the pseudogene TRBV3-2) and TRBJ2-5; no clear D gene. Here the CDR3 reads CASSREETQYF. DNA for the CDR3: TGTGCCAGCAGTCGAGAAGAGACCCAGTACTTC.